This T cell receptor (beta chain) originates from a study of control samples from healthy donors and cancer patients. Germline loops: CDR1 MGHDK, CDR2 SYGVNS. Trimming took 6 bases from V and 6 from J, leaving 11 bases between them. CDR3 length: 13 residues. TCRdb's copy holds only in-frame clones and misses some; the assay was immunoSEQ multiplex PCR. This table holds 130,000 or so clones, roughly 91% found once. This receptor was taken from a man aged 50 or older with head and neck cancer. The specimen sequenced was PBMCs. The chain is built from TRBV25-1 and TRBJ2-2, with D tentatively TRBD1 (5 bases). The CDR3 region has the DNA TGTGCCAGCAGCGACAGAGTAGCCGGGGAGCTGTTTTTT. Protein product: CASSDRVAGELFF.